The present entry profiles one TCR beta chain with its context. The sample belongs to a study of blood T cell repertoires in COVID-19. Turning to the study itself: Researchers got acute and convalescent COVID-19 samples from the United States, Italy and Spain.

V lost 4 bases to trimming and J lost 4 bases; unmatched junction nucleotides: 3. This CDR3 has 15 residues. Germline V lookup: CDR1 MGHRA, CDR2 YSYEKL. Assay: immunoSEQ multiplex PCR; the TCRdb copy retains only in-frame clones and omits some. The repertoire holds 110,000 to 150,000 clones, with more than 75% as singletons. The sequenced material came from peripheral blood. This TCR derives from a woman older than 75 with acute or convalescent COVID-19. V and J are TRBV4-1 and TRBJ2-7; 14 bases agree with TRBD2. CDR3 nucleotide sequence: TGCGCCAGCAGCCGCGGGACTAGCGGGAGTTACGAGCAGTACTTC. As protein: CASSRGTSGSYEQYF.